This TCR beta chain was identified during a study of CD8 T cells in ankylosing spondylitis. This clonotype was recorded at least ten times. From the 5' RACE reads, TCRdb called clonotypes with MiXCR, one entry per CDR3 protein. The repertoire holds 200,000 to 300,000 distinct CDR3 sequences, with over 9.5% as singletons. In germline, CDR1 is SGHRS, CDR2 YFSETQ. The CDR3 spans 11 residues. The germline V and J ends were trimmed by 5 bases and 1 base, with 3 bases remaining between them. Material: blood, either unsorted or a sorted T cell fraction (not recorded which). The chain is built from TRBV5-1 and TRBJ2-5; D unclear. The clonotype originates from a male donor with ankylosing spondylitis or in good health (not recorded which). The CDR3 DNA reads as TGCGCCAGCAGTACCCAAGAGACCCAGTACTTC. This sequence encodes CASSTQETQYF.